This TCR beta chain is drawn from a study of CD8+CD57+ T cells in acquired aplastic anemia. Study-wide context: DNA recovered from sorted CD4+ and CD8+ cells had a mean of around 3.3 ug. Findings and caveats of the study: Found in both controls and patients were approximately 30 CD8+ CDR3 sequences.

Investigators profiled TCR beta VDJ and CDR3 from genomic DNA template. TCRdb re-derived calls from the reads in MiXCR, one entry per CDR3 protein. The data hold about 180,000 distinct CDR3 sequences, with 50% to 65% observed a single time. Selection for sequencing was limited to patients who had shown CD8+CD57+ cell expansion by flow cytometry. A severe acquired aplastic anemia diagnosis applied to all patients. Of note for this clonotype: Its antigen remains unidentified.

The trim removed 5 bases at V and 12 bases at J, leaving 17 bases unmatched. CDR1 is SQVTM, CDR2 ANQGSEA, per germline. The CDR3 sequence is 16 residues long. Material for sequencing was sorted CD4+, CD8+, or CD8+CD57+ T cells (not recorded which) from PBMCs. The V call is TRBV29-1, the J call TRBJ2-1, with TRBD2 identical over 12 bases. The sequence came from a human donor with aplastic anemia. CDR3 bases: TGCAGCGTTAGGGGGACTAGCGGGTCTTCCTACAATTGGCAGTTCTTC. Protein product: CSVRGTSGSSYNWQFF.